The 10 T cell receptor beta chains below all came from one sample that was sequenced in a study of CD8 T cells in Susac syndrome. RNA was extracted with the RNeasy kit, and a quantity of about 0.45 to 1 ug was reverse transcribed using random hexamers. TCRdb ran MiXCR on the immunoSEQ multiplex PCR reads and lists one entry per CDR3 protein. The table has more than 95,000 distinct CDR3 sequences, 85% to 95% seen once. Sample: CD4+ T cells from PBMCs. These receptors were collected from a human donor with multiple sclerosis.

The V and J genes are TRBV5-1 and TRBJ2-2; D may correspond to TRBD1 or TRBD2 (5 bases each). The length of the CDR3 is 14 residues. Trimming cost V 4 bases and J 2 bases, with 9 bases left between them. The germline gives CDR1 SGHRS, CDR2 YFSETQ. The DNA of the CDR3 is TGCGCCAGCAGCCCGGGACCCAACACCGGGGAGCTGTTTTTT. It is translated as CASSPGPNTGELFF. The variable domain in full, with the rest retrieved from reference TRBV5-1 and TRBJ2-2, is KAGVTQTPRYLIKTRGQQVTLSCSPISGHRSVSWYQQTPGQGLQFLFEYFSETQRNKGNFPGRFSGRQFSNSRSEMNVSTLELGDSALYLCASSPGPNTGELFFGEGSRLTVL.

This clonotype was detected once. The V call is TRBV4-1, the J call TRBJ1-2; TRBD1 aligns across 11 bases. J lost 7 bases, V lost 4 bases, and 5 bases had no gene match. The germline V gene has CDR1 MGHRA and CDR2 YSYEKL. The CDR3 has 14 amino acids. The CDR3 sequence is CASSLGQGALGYTF. In DNA, the CDR3 is TGCGCCAGCAGCCTCGGACAGGGGGCGCTTGGCTACACCTTC.

The chain couples TRBV6-5 to TRBJ1-2, with D possibly TRBD1 on 6 matching bases. The CDR3 has 15 amino acids. Germline CDR1 reads MNHEY; CDR2 reads SVGAGI. Between the trimmed V and J ends, which lost 5 bases and 4 bases, there was a span of 17 bases. The CDR3 here is CASSPVGGRSYGYTF. The CDR3 bases are TGTGCCAGCAGTCCGGTCGGGGGCCGATCCTATGGCTACACCTTC.

The V call is TRBV5-1, the J call TRBJ2-5; D uncertain. Trimming took 0 bases from V and 9 from J, leaving 15 bases between them. The CDR3 spans 14 residues. Germline V gives CDR1 SGHRS, CDR2 YFSETQ. In DNA, the CDR3 is TGCGCCAGCAGCTTGGCAATGGACGGAGCGTCCCAGTACTTC. This encodes CASSLAMDGASQYF.

This chain uses TRBV30 with TRBJ1-2; D not resolved. With 2 bases removed from V and 4 bases from J, the gap between germline ends came to 8 bases. The CDR3 runs to 12 residues. Looked up from germline, CDR1 is GTSNPN and CDR2 is SVGIG (reference sequence). The CDR3 sequence is CAWSLQSYGYTF. The CDR3 DNA sequence: TGTGCCTGGAGTCTCCAGAGCTATGGCTACACCTTC.

V gene TRBV5-1 combines with J gene TRBJ2-1; TRBD1 might be the D (5 bases). V shed 0 bases and J shed 5 bases, with 6 bases lying between them. CDR1 and CDR2 from the germline V gene are SGHRS and YFSETQ. CDR3 length equals 13 residues. The CDR3 region is CASSLDRNNEQFF. CDR3 nucleotide sequence: TGCGCCAGCAGCTTGGACAGGAACAATGAGCAGTTCTTC.

The CDR3 DNA is TGCGCCAGCAGCTTCGAGGGGGAGTCTGGCTACACCTTC. Protein: CASSFEGESGYTF. J is TRBJ1-2 and V is TRBV5-1, with a possible D match to TRBD1 (6 bases). The CDR3 length is 13 residues. The germline gives CDR1 SGHRS, CDR2 YFSETQ. Trimming took 2 bases from V and 7 from J, leaving 12 bases between them.

The rearrangement joins TRBV7-2 to TRBJ1-4; D ambiguous. The ends were cut back, 2 bases at V and 7 bases at J, with 14 bases in the middle. Germline CDR1 is SGHTA and CDR2 is FQGNSA. The CDR3 consists of 15 residues. The CDR3 reads CASSLLAALSEKLFF. The DNA of the CDR3 is TGTGCCAGCAGCTTACTGGCCGCTTTGTCTGAAAAACTGTTTTTT.

The V and J genes are TRBV28 and TRBJ2-3; D unresolved. The CDR3 consists of 14 residues. Germline V gene sequence: CDR1 MDHEN, CDR2 SYDVKM. V was clipped by 4 bases and J by 1 base, with 9 bases between them. CDR3: CASSSLIGTDTQYF. In nucleotides, the CDR3 is TGTGCCAGCAGTTCACTTATAGGCACAGATACGCAGTATTTT.

This sequence joins TRBV12-3 or TRBV12-4 and TRBJ1-1; 8 nucleotides align to TRBD1. Trimming cost V 6 bases and J 4 bases; bases outside gene matches: 4. CDR3 length: 13 amino acids. CDR3: CASRSDRVTEAFF. The DNA for the CDR3 is TGTGCCAGCAGGTCGGACAGGGTCACTGAAGCTTTCTTT.